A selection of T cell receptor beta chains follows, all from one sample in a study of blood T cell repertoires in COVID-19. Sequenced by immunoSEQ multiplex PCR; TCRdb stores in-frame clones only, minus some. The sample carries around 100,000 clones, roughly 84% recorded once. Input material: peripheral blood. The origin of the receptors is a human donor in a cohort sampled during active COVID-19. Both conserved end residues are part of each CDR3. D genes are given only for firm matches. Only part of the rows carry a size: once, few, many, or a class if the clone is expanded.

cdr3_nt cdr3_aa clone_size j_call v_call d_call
TGCGCCAGCAGTGATGCCCTACCTCTGGAGACCTATGGCTACACCTTC CASSDALPLETYGYTF . TRBJ1-2 TRBV10-2 .
TGTGCCAGCAGCATAGTCGGGACTAGCGGAGAGCAGTTCTTC CASSIVGTSGEQFF . TRBJ2-1 TRBV9 TRBD2
TGTGCCACTAGGGACAGGGTTGATCAGCCCCAGCATTTT CATRDRVDQPQHF . TRBJ1-5 TRBV10-3 TRBD1
TGTGCCAGCAGCCAACCCATCGGGGTAGCGGGAGGGTACGAGCAGTACTTC CASSQPIGVAGGYEQYF once TRBJ2-7 TRBV3-1/TRBV3-2 TRBD2
TGTGCCACCAGCAGAGATCCACGACAGTCTGGAAACACCATATATTTT CATSRDPRQSGNTIYF few TRBJ1-3 TRBV15 .
TGTGCCAGCAGCCCGGGACAGATCTACAATGAGCAGTTCTTC CASSPGQIYNEQFF . TRBJ2-1 TRBV5-6 TRBD1
TGTGCCAGCAGCCAAGCGGACTCAATAGTGCGAGAGACCCAGTACTTC CASSQADSIVRETQYF . TRBJ2-5 TRBV3-1/TRBV3-2 .
TGTGCCAGCAGCGTAACCGACAGCCAAGAGACCCAGTACTTC CASSVTDSQETQYF . TRBJ2-5 TRBV9 .
TGTGCCAGCAGTTCCCGACTAGCGGAGAACACCGGGGAGCTGTTTTTT CASSSRLAENTGELFF . TRBJ2-2 TRBV6-2/TRBV6-3 TRBD2
TGTGCCAGCAGCTCCGCCCTATATAACGAGCAGTACTTC CASSSALYNEQYF . TRBJ2-7 TRBV7-2 .
TGCGCCAGCAGTCGGGACTTCCTTAGCACAGATACGCAGTATTTT CASSRDFLSTDTQYF . TRBJ2-3 TRBV5-1 .
TGCAGCGTTCAGGGGTTATTCTATGGCTACACCTTC CSVQGLFYGYTF . TRBJ1-2 TRBV29-1 .
TGTGCCAGCAGCCAACAGGGGGCCCAGCCCCAGCATTTT CASSQQGAQPQHF . TRBJ1-5 TRBV3-1/TRBV3-2 TRBD1
TGTGCCAGCAGCGACCACAGGGGGCAGGCAAATGAGCAGTTCTTC CASSDHRGQANEQFF . TRBJ2-1 TRBV9 TRBD1
TGTGCCAGTAGTAGGACTAGCGGGGGCACAGATACGCAGTATTTT CASSRTSGGTDTQYF . TRBJ2-3 TRBV19 TRBD2
TGTGCCAGCAGCTTCTCCGACAGGATGAACACTGAAGCTTTCTTT CASSFSDRMNTEAFF once TRBJ1-1 TRBV7-6 .
TGTGCCAGCAGCCACGGGACAGCGAACACTGAAGCTTTCTTT CASSHGTANTEAFF . TRBJ1-1 TRBV3-1/TRBV3-2 TRBD1
TGTGCCAGCAGCTTAGGGACAGGAGACGAGCAGTACTTC CASSLGTGDEQYF . TRBJ2-7 TRBV7-6 TRBD1
TGTGCCAGCAGTCCGACAGGGATCTATGGCTACACCTTC CASSPTGIYGYTF . TRBJ1-2 TRBV27 TRBD1
TGTGCCAGCAGTTTAAGGGGTATAATCTCGGGCGAGCAGTACTTC CASSLRGIISGEQYF once TRBJ2-7 TRBV27 .
TGTGCCAGCATCCTCCCCCGGACAGGGTGTTCACCCCTCCACTTT CASILPRTGCSPLHF . TRBJ1-6 TRBV6-5 TRBD1
TGTGCCAGCAGCCAAGTTAGGAGCGGGATAAGCACAGATACGCAGTATTTT CASSQVRSGISTDTQYF . TRBJ2-3 TRBV3-1/TRBV3-2 TRBD2
TGTGCCAGCAGCCGTGGACAGGGGTTAGCCTACGAGCAGTACTTC CASSRGQGLAYEQYF . TRBJ2-7 TRBV11-2 TRBD1
TGTGCCAGCTCACCGGCAGGTGGGTTAGGCTACACCTTC CASSPAGGLGYTF . TRBJ1-2 TRBV18 .
TGTGCCGCCACCCCTTTGGAGGGTACTGAAGCTTTCTTT CAATPLEGTEAFF . TRBJ1-1 TRBV10-3 .
TGTGCCAGCAGCACTACAGGGGCCGATACGCAGTATTTT CASSTTGADTQYF once TRBJ2-3 TRBV9 TRBD1
TGTGCCAGCTCACCAGTGACAGGCTCTGACACTGAAGCTTTCTTT CASSPVTGSDTEAFF . TRBJ1-1 TRBV18 .
TGTGCCAGCAGCTTATTGGGGGGGTCCAGCCAGCCCCAGCATTTT CASSLLGGSSQPQHF . TRBJ1-5 TRBV7-2 .
TGTGCCAGCAGCGGGGGCCTCGGGCTAGCGGGGGACAATGAGCAGTTCTTC CASSGGLGLAGDNEQFF . TRBJ2-1 TRBV5-5 TRBD2
TGTGCCAGTAGCGCGGGGTTTGAGACCCAGTACTTC CASSAGFETQYF . TRBJ2-5 TRBV19 .
TGCGCCAGCAGCTTGGAACACGTAAGCTCTGGGGCCAACGTCCTGACTTTC CASSLEHVSSGANVLTF . TRBJ2-6 TRBV5-1 .
TGTGCCAGCAGACGGGGACAGGTCTACAATGAGCAGTTCTTC CASRRGQVYNEQFF . TRBJ2-1 TRBV25-1 TRBD1
TGTGCCAGCAGGGGGACAGGCGGAAACACCATATATTTT CASRGTGGNTIYF . TRBJ1-3 TRBV6-6 TRBD1
TGTGCCAGCAGCAAGAGCGGGAGCTGGGATACGCAGTATTTT CASSKSGSWDTQYF . TRBJ2-3 TRBV7-9 TRBD2
TGTGCCAGCAGTTACCTGGGGACAGGGGGCTACGAGCAGTACTTC CASSYLGTGGYEQYF few TRBJ2-7 TRBV6-2/TRBV6-3 TRBD1
TGTGCCAGCAGCCAAGTGGGAATAGCGGGGGATTATGAGCAGTTCTTC CASSQVGIAGDYEQFF few TRBJ2-1 TRBV14 TRBD2